Presented here are 5 T cell receptor beta chains from one specimen sequenced in a study of OX40 agonist ivuxolimab in advanced cancers. Here immunoSEQ multiplex PCR was the method, and the copy in TCRdb shows in-frame clones only, minus some. The table lists under 85,000 clones, approximately 86% of them singletons. The source was CD4+ or CD8+ T cells sorted from blood, collected in a trial of the OX40 agonist ivuxolimab. The receptors derive from an adult with an advanced solid tumor such as melanoma, head and neck, liver or kidney cancer.

This chain connects TRBV11-3 to TRBJ2-4; D unclear. V was trimmed by 2 bases and J by 0 bases, leaving 14 bases between them. The CDR3 loop spans 17 amino acids. Germline assignment: CDR1 SGHNT and CDR2 YENEEA. The CDR3 reads CASSLRWADIAKNIQYF. In nucleotides, the CDR3 is TGTGCCAGCAGCTTAAGGTGGGCAGATATAGCCAAAAACATTCAGTACTTC.

The chain links TRBV9 to TRBJ1-1; 8 bases are a match to TRBD1. Germline V CDR1 and CDR2: SGDLS, YYNGEE. This CDR3 spans 20 amino acids. V shed 1 base and J 2 bases; nucleotides not matched to a gene: 19. The CDR3: CASSVISVDRVRFHNTEAFF. CDR3 coding DNA: TGTGCCAGCAGCGTAATCTCCGTGGACAGGGTGCGTTTTCACAACACTGAAGCTTTCTTT. The variable domain in full, with the rest retrieved from reference TRBV9 and TRBJ1-1, is DSGVTQTPKHLITATGQRVTLRCSPRSGDLSVYWYQQSLDQGLQFLIQYYNGEERAKGNILERFSAQQFPDLHSELNLSSLELGDSALYFCASSVISVDRVRFHNTEAFFGQGTRLTVV.

The chain couples TRBV5-1 to TRBJ2-5; D is ambiguous. Trimming removed 1 base at V and 1 base at J, with 5 bases between. Germline lookup yields CDR1 SGHRS and CDR2 YFSETQ. The CDR3 has 13 amino acids. Written as DNA, the CDR3 is TGCGCCAGCAGCTTGTTTCCCCAAGAGACCCAGTACTTC. It translates to CASSLFPQETQYF.

This sequence joins TRBV14 and TRBJ2-7, with 12 bases aligning to TRBD2. This CDR3 comprises 16 residues. V was clipped by 1 base and J by 5 bases; unmatched bases: 6. Germline CDR1 reads SGHDN; CDR2 reads FVKESK. The CDR3 here is CASSQVLGLAGNEQYF. CDR3 bases: TGTGCCAGCAGCCAAGTTTTGGGACTAGCGGGCAACGAGCAGTACTTC.

DNA for the CDR3: TGTGCCAGCAGCGATCAGGGGGCCCGCAATGAGCAGTTCTTC. It codes for CASSDQGARNEQFF. The chain recombines TRBV7-8 with TRBJ2-1; 8 bases line up with TRBD1. The germline gives CDR1 SGHVS, CDR2 FQNEAQ. V was clipped by 5 bases and J by 6 bases; unmatched bases: 6. The CDR3 runs to 14 residues.